These 23 T cell receptor beta chains were all obtained from the same sample, sequenced in a study of cytomegalovirus exposure and HLA in healthy donors. Primers: 60 Vbeta forward and 13 Jbeta reverse. The repertoire was sequenced with immunoSEQ multiplex PCR; TCRdb's copy has only in-frame clones and lacks some. Here the sample spans around 200,000 clones, approximately 84% being singletons. Sequencing was carried out using PBMCs. These receptors originate from a woman aged 40 to 55 in good health and CMV-seronegative.

This CDR3 is CAWSVPGGTDTQYF. For the CDR3, the DNA is TGTGCCTGGAGTGTACCAGGCGGCACAGATACGCAGTATTTT. V and J are TRBV30 and TRBJ2-3; no clear D. The germline V gene has CDR1 GTSNPN and CDR2 SVGIG (reference sequence). Trimming stripped 0 bases from V and 1 base from J, with 8 bases between. The CDR3 is made up of 14 amino acids.

The chain couples TRBV28 to TRBJ1-5, with unresolved D. This CDR3 is 17 amino acids long. The V end lost 2 bases, the J end lost 2 bases, and 16 bases lay between the germline ends. Per germline, CDR1 MDHEN and CDR2 SYDVKM. The CDR3 nucleotides read TGTGCCAGCAGTTTAGATTTGGGAGTTCAGGGCAATCAGCCCCAGCATTTT. Translation: CASSLDLGVQGNQPQHF.

The chain combines TRBV28 with TRBJ1-5; 7 bases map to TRBD1. Per germline, CDR1 MDHEN and CDR2 SYDVKM. The CDR3 is made up of 17 amino acids. The ends lost 6 bases at V and 2 bases at J; junction bases unmatched: 13. The CDR3 reads CASSPVGNRGGNQPQHF. The DNA of the CDR3 is TGTGCCAGCAGCCCTGTGGGGAACAGGGGTGGCAATCAGCCCCAGCATTTT.

The genes are TRBV5-1 and TRBJ1-2, with 12 nucleotides matching TRBD1. The CDR3 totals 16 residues. With V trimmed by 3 bases and J by 7 bases, 10 bases remained unmatched. Germline CDR1 reads SGHRS; CDR2 reads YFSETQ. Written as DNA, the CDR3 is TGCGCCAGCAGCTGGGGGACAGGGGGCGCGTTTGCTGGCTACACCTTC. Protein sequence: CASSWGTGGAFAGYTF.

The chain carries TRBV2 and TRBJ2-5; 11 bases match TRBD2. CDR3 length: 15 residues. Losses at the gene ends were 7 bases for V and 2 bases for J; bases not matched to a gene: 6. CDR1 SNHLY and CDR2 FYNNEI come from the germline V gene. Here the CDR3 reads CASNRLAGRQETQYF. The CDR3 DNA reads as TGTGCCAGCAATAGACTAGCGGGGAGGCAAGAGACCCAGTACTTC.

J is TRBJ2-2 and V is TRBV5-1, with TRBD1 identical over 7 bases. The ends lost 7 bases at V and 2 bases at J; junction bases unmatched: 11. The CDR3 sequence is 16 residues long. Germline V gives CDR1 SGHRS, CDR2 YFSETQ. CDR3 bases: TGCGCCAGCCGAGAACAGGGGAAGTATAACACCGGGGAGCTGTTTTTT. Translating gives CASREQGKYNTGELFF.

The chain combines TRBV28 with TRBJ2-3; D gene ambiguous. Per germline, CDR1 MDHEN and CDR2 SYDVKM. Deletions cut 2 bases from V and 5 bases from J, with 14 bases between. There are 15 residues in the CDR3. In DNA form, the CDR3 reads TGTGCCAGCAGTTTAAGGATCCCTGAGGTAGATACGCAGTATTTT. The encoded protein is CASSLRIPEVDTQYF.

The chain has TRBV4-3 and TRBJ2-3; 9 nucleotides agree with TRBD2. V shed 0 bases and J 1 base; nucleotides not matched to a gene: 11. Germline CDR1 is LGHNA and CDR2 is YSLEER. The length of the CDR3 is 19 residues. Written as DNA, the CDR3 is TGCGCCAGCAGCCAAGATATGAGGGTAGCGGGGGTGGGCACAGATACGCAGTATTTT. This translates into CASSQDMRVAGVGTDTQYF.

The chain uses TRBV6-5 and TRBJ2-7; perhaps TRBD2 as D (6 bases). Trimming took off 2 bases at V and 1 base at J, with 12 bases between the two ends. Germline-derived CDR1 and CDR2 are MNHEY and SVGAGI. CDR3 length equals 15 residues. The CDR3 loop is CASSYTGDGSYEQYF. CDR3 DNA: TGTGCCAGCAGTTACACGGGGGACGGATCCTACGAGCAGTACTTC.

The sample holds one count of this clone. CDR3: CASRTRRWTAGGTDTQYF. For the CDR3, the DNA is TGTGCCAGCAGGACACGCCGGTGGACAGCGGGGGGCACAGATACGCAGTATTTT. The chain is built from TRBV27 and TRBJ2-3; 8 bases agree with TRBD2. The J segment lost 1 base and the V segment lost 6 bases, leaving 15 bases of the junction unmatched. Germline V gene sequence: CDR1 MNHEY, CDR2 SMNVEV (reference sequence). This CDR3 is 18 amino acids long.

The J gene is TRBJ2-1, the V gene TRBV25-1, with unresolved D. Germline CDR1 and CDR2: MGHDK and SYGVNS. Trimming stripped 0 bases from V and 1 base from J, with 10 bases between. This CDR3 region has 16 residues. CDR3 DNA: TGTGCCAGCAGTGAATATGGTCTCGGGTCCTACAATGAGCAGTTCTTC. Amino acid sequence: CASSEYGLGSYNEQFF.

This sequence joins TRBV7-3 and TRBJ2-7, with D possibly matching TRBD1 (6 bases). Deletions cut 4 bases from V and 2 bases from J, with 12 bases between. Germline V gene data show CDR1 as SGHTA and CDR2 as FQGTGA. The CDR3 consists of 14 residues. CDR3 loop: CASSYSTGPYEQYF. The CDR3 region has the DNA TGTGCCAGCAGCTATTCGACAGGACCCTACGAGCAGTACTTC.

This chain uses TRBV27 with TRBJ2-1; unclear D gene. Germline V lookup: CDR1 MNHEY, CDR2 SMNVEV (reference sequence). CDR3 length: 14 amino acids. Trimming left V 2 bases short and J 6 bases short, with 11 bases between. The CDR3 nucleotides are TGTGCCAGCAGTTTACGGTCAGCTAGCAATGAGCAGTTCTTC. Its translation: CASSLRSASNEQFF.

The chain is built from TRBV2 and TRBJ1-6; 7 bases map to TRBD1. Germline assignment: CDR1 SNHLY and CDR2 FYNNEI. Trimming at V came to 6 bases and at J to 9 bases, leaving 11 bases not matched to a gene. This CDR3 comprises 15 residues. CDR3: CASRTGQAEVSPLHF. CDR3 nucleotides: TGTGCCAGCAGGACCGGACAGGCTGAGGTTTCACCCCTCCACTTT.

This clone was found once. The V gene is TRBV30, the J gene TRBJ2-1, with D perhaps matching TRBD1 (6 bases). The CDR3 contains 13 residues. V lost 1 base and J lost 8, with 12 bases in between. Germline V gives CDR1 GTSNPN, CDR2 SVGIG (reference sequence). The CDR3 coding sequence is TGTGCCTGGAGTGGCTACAGGGCCCATGAGCAGTTCTTC. Protein product: CAWSGYRAHEQFF.

The chain uses TRBV4-2 and TRBJ1-1; D is unresolved. V lost 4 bases and J lost 0, with 6 bases in between. Germline V gene sequence: CDR1 LGHNA, CDR2 YNFKEQ. There are 13 residues in the CDR3. This chain's CDR3 is CASSPVLNTEAFF. DNA for the CDR3: TGTGCCAGCAGCCCCGTCCTGAACACTGAAGCTTTCTTT.

This chain joins TRBV27 and TRBJ2-7; TRBD2 matches at 8 bases. This CDR3 has 17 amino acids. J gave up 0 bases and V 5 bases, and 12 bases lay outside the gene matches. CDR1 is MNHEY and CDR2 is SMNVEV in the germline V gene (reference sequence). The chain's CDR3 is CASSPIMAGGSSYEQYF. The CDR3, as DNA: TGTGCCAGCAGTCCAATCATGGCGGGGGGAAGCTCCTACGAGCAGTACTTC.

The chain carries TRBV29-1 and TRBJ1-5; D possibly corresponds to TRBD1 (5 bases). Trimming shortened V by 6 bases and J by 5 bases, and 8 bases separated the two germline ends. This CDR3 has 11 residues. Germline lookup yields CDR1 SQVTM and CDR2 ANQGSEA. The CDR3 region is CSVGGDQPQHF. The CDR3 DNA reads TGCAGCGTCGGGGGGGATCAGCCCCAGCATTTT.

The chain uses TRBV7-2 and TRBJ1-1; 8 bases map to TRBD1. This CDR3 is built from 17 residues. Germline values: CDR1 SGHTA, CDR2 FQGNSA. J gave up 1 base and V 7 bases, and 14 bases lay outside the gene matches. The CDR3 loop reads CASTPHRTGRWNTEAFF. The CDR3 region has the DNA TGTGCCAGCACCCCCCACCGGACAGGGCGGTGGAACACTGAAGCTTTCTTT.

V is TRBV5-1 and J is TRBJ1-4; 7 bases fit TRBD1. This CDR3 comprises 15 residues. Per the germline V gene, CDR1 is SGHRS and CDR2 is YFSETQ. V gave up 4 bases and J gave up 8 bases; unmatched junction bases: 11. The CDR3 nucleotides read TGCGCCAGCAGCATACAAGGGGGCGCCGGGGAAAAACTGTTTTTT. As protein: CASSIQGGAGEKLFF.

The chain has TRBV6-5 and TRBJ2-7; D uncertain. The CDR3 has 13 amino acids. The germline V gene encodes CDR1 MNHEY and CDR2 SVGAGI. Trimming cost V 2 bases and J 7 bases, with 12 bases left between them. CDR3 sequence reads: CASSYPSVWEQYF. The CDR3 region has the DNA TGTGCCAGCAGTTACCCCTCGGTATGGGAGCAGTACTTC.

The V and J genes are TRBV2 and TRBJ1-5; 7 bases match TRBD1. The CDR3 totals 15 residues. V dropped 5 bases and J dropped 3; count of bases not matched to a gene: 7. Germline CDR1 and CDR2: SNHLY and FYNNEI. CDR3 protein: CASSRQGLDNQPQHF. Here the CDR3 DNA reads TGTGCCAGCAGTCGACAGGGCTTGGACAATCAGCCCCAGCATTTT.

The chain combines TRBV11-3 with TRBJ1-1; the match to TRBD1 covers 8 bases. The CDR3 contains 15 residues. Losses at the gene ends were 5 bases for V and 5 bases for J; bases not matched to a gene: 10. The germline V gene has CDR1 SGHNT and CDR2 YENEEA. The CDR3 DNA follows: TGTGCCAGCAGCCCCAGGGGGCGTGGGGGGACTGAAGCTTTCTTT. This gives the protein CASSPRGRGGTEAFF.